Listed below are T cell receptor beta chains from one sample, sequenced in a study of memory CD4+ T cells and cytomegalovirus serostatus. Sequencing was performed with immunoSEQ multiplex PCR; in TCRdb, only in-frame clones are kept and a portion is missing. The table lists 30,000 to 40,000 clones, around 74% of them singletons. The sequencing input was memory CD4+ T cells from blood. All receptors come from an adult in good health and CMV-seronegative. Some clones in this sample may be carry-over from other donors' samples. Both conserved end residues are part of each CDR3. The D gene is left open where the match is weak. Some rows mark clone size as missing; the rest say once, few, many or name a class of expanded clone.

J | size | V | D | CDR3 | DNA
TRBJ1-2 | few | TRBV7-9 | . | CASSLGMSYGYTF | TGTGCCAGCAGCCTTGGCATGTCATATGGCTACACCTTC
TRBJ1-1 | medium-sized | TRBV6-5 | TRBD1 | CASSQGQGAEAFF | TGTGCCAGCAGCCAGGGACAGGGGGCTGAAGCTTTCTTT
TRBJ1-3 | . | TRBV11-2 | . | CASSRRDGHRVYSGNTIYF | TGTGCCAGCAGTCGAAGGGACGGGCACAGGGTCTACTCTGGAAACACCATATATTTT
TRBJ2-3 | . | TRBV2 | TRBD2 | CASSRRLAETGDTQYF | TGTGCCAGCAGTCGAAGACTAGCGGAAACGGGAGATACGCAGTATTTT
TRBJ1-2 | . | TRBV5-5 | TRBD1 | CASRSGQGNYGYTF | TGTGCCAGCAGATCTGGACAGGGGAATTATGGCTACACCTTC
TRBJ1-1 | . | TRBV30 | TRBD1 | CAWNLQGEAFF | TGTGCCTGGAATTTACAGGGGGAAGCTTTCTTT
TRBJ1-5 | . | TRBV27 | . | CASSGAGGQPQHF | TGTGCCAGCAGTGGGGCTGGGGGCCAGCCCCAGCATTTT
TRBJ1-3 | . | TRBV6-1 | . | CASTQSSGNTIYF | TGTGCCAGCACACAGAGCTCTGGAAACACCATATATTTT
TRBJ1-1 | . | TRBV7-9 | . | CASSLGMGQGKGNTEAFF | TGTGCCAGCAGCTTAGGGATGGGGCAGGGGAAGGGGAACACTGAAGCTTTCTTT
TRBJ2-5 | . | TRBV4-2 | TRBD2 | CASSQSAGAQETQYF | TGTGCCAGCAGCCAATCAGCGGGGGCGCAAGAGACCCAGTACTTC
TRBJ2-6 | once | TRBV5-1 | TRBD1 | CASSLGTAGANVLTF | TGCGCCAGCAGCCTAGGGACAGCTGGGGCCAACGTCCTGACTTTC
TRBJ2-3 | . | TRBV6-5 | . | CASSKGLGDTQYF | TGTGCCAGCAGTAAGGGTTTAGGAGATACGCAGTATTTT
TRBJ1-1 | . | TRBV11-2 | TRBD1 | CASSLYAGGLTEAFF | TGTGCCAGCAGCTTATATGCAGGGGGCCTCACTGAAGCTTTCTTT
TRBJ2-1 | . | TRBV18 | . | CASSPSSDSEQFF | TGTGCCAGCTCACCATCCTCAGATAGTGAGCAGTTCTTC
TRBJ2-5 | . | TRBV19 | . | CASSTHSQYQETQYF | TGTGCCAGTAGCACGCACAGCCAATATCAAGAGACCCAGTACTTC
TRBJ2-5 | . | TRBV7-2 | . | CASSFGLSDETQYF | TGTGCCAGCAGCTTCGGACTTTCGGACGAGACCCAGTACTTC
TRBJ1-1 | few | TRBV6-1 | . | CASRERPGVTEAFF | TGTGCCAGCAGGGAGCGGCCAGGGGTCACTGAAGCTTTCTTT
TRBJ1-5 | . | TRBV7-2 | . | CASSLDGGENQPQHF | TGTGCCAGCAGCTTAGATGGGGGGGAGAATCAGCCCCAGCATTTT
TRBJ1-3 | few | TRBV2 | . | CASRPRTDGNTIYF | TGTGCCAGCAGGCCCCGGACAGACGGAAACACCATATATTTT
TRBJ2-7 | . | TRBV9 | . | CASSAPEGYEQYF | TGTGCCAGCAGCGCCCCTGAAGGCTACGAGCAGTACTTC
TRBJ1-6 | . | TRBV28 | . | CATRRGLINSPLHF | TGTGCCACTCGACGTGGGTTGATAAATTCACCCCTCCACTTT
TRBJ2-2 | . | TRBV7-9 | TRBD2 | CASSRGTSVGSGELFF | TGTGCCAGCAGCAGAGGGACTAGCGTAGGTTCCGGGGAGCTGTTTTTT
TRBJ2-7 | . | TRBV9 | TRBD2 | CASSRGGDYEQYF | TGTGCCAGCAGCCGGGGGGGAGACTACGAGCAGTACTTC
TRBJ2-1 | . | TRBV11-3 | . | CASSLNGLNEQFF | TGTGCCAGCAGCTTAAATGGGCTCAATGAGCAGTTCTTC